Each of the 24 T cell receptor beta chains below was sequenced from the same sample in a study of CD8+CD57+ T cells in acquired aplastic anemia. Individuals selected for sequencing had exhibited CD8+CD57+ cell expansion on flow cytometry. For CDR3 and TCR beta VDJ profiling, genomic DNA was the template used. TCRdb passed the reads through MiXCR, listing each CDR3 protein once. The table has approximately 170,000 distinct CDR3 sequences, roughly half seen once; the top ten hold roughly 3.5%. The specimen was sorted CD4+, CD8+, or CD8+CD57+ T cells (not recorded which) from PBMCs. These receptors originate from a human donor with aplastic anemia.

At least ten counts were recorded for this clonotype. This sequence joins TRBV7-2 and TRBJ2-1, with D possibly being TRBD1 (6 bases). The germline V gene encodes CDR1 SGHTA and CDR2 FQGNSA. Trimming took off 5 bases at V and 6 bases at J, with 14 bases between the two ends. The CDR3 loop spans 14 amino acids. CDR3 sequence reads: CASSLHRASNEQFF. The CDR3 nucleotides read TGTGCCAGCAGCCTTCACAGGGCCTCCAATGAGCAGTTCTTC. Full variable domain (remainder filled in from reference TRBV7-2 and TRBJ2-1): GAGVSQSPSNKVTEKGKDVELRCDPISGHTALYWYRQSLGQGLEFLIYFQGNSAPDKSGLPSDRFSAERTGGSVSTLTIQRTQQEDSAVYLCASSLHRASNEQFFGPGTRLTVL.

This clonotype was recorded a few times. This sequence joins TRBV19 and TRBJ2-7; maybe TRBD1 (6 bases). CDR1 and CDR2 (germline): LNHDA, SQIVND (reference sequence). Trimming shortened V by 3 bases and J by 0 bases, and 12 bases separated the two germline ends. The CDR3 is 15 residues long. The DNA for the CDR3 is TGTGCCAGTAGTATCAGGACAGCCAGCTCCTACGAGCAGTACTTC. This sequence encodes CASSIRTASSYEQYF.

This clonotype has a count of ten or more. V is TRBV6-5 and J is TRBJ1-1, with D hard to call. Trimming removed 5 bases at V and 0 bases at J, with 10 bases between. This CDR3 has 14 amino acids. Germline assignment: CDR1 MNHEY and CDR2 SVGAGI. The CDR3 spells CASSPHNMNTEAFF. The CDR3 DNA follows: TGTGCCAGCAGTCCCCATAACATGAACACTGAAGCTTTCTTT.

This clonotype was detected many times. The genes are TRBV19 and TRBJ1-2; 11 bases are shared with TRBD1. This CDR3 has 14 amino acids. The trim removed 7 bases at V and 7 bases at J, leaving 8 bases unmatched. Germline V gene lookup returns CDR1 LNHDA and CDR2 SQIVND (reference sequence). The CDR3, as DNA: TGTGCCAGTACCCCAGGACAGGGGGCAGGTGGCTACACCTTC. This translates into CASTPGQGAGGYTF.

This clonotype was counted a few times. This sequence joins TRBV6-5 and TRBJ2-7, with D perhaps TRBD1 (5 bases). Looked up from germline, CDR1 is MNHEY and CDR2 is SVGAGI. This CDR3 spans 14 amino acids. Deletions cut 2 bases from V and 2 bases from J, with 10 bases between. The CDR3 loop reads CASSYRGLTYEQYF. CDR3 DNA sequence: TGTGCCAGCAGTTACAGGGGTCTAACCTACGAGCAGTACTTC.

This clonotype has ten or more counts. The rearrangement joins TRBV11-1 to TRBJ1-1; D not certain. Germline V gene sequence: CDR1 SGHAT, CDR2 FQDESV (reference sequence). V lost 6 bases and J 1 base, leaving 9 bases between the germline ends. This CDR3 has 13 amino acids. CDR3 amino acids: CASRTDGNTEAFF. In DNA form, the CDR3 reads TGTGCCAGCAGAACCGACGGGAACACTGAAGCTTTCTTT.

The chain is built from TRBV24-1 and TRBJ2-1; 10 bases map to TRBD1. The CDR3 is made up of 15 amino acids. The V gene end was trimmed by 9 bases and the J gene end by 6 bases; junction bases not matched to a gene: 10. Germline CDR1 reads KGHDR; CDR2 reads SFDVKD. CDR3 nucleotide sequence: TGTGCCACCGGTAATTTGAGGGACAGGGGCAATGAGCAGTTCTTC. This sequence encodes CATGNLRDRGNEQFF.

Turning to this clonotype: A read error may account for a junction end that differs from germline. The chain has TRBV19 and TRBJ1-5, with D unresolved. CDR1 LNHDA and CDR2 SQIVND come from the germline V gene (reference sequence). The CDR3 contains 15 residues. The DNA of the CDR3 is TGTGCCAGTAGGACTACCTTTAGTAGCAATCAGCCCCGGCATTTT. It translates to CASRTTFSSNQPRHF. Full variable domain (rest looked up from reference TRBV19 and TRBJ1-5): DGGITQSPKYLFRKEGQNVTLSCEQNLNHDAMYWYRQDPGQGLRLIYYSQIVNDFQKGDIAEGYSVSREKKESFPLTVTSAQKNPTAFYLCASRTTFSSNQPRHFGDGTRLSIL.

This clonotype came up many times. This CDR3 reads CASSLEWTQFF. DNA for the CDR3: TGTGCCAGCAGCTTAGAGTGGACGCAGTTCTTC. This sequence joins TRBV13 and TRBJ2-1; D uncertain. The CDR3 loop spans 11 amino acids. In germline, CDR1 is PRHDT, CDR2 FYEKMQ (reference sequence). V shed 1 base and J shed 12 bases, with 7 bases lying between them.

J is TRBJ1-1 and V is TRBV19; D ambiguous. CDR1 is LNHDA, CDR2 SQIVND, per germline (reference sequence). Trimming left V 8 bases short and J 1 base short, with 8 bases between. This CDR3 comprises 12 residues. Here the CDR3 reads CASVWENTEAFF. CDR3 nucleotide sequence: TGTGCCAGTGTGTGGGAGAACACTGAAGCTTTCTTT. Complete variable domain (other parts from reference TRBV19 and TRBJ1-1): DGGITQSPKYLFRKEGQNVTLSCEQNLNHDAMYWYRQDPGQGLRLIYYSQIVNDFQKGDIAEGYSVSREKKESFPLTVTSAQKNPTAFYLCASVWENTEAFFGQGTRLTVV.

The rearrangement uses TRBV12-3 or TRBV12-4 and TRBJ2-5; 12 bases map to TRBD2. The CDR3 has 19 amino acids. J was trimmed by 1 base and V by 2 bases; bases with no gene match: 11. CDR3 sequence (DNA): TGTGCCAGCAGTTTAAGCCTAGCGGGGGGGGGGAGACCCCAAGAGACCCAGTACTTC. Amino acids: CASSLSLAGGGRPQETQYF.

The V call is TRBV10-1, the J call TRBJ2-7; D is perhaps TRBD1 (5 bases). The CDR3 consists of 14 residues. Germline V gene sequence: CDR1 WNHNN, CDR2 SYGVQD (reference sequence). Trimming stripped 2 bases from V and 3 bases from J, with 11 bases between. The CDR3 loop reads CASSEAGSNYEQYF. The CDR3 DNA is TGCGCCAGCAGTGAGGCAGGGTCGAACTACGAGCAGTACTTC.

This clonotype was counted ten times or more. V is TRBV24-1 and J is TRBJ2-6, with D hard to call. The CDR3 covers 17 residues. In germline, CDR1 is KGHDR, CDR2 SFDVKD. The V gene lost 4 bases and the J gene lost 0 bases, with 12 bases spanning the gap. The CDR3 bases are TGTGCCACCAGTGAAGGCCGGGCACCCTCTGGGGCCAACGTCCTGACTTTC. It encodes CATSEGRAPSGANVLTF.

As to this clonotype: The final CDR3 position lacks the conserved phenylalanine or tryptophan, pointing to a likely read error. The CDR3: CCARNDRAGSPLHL. CDR3 nucleotides: TGCTGTGCTAGAAACGACAGGGCTGGTTCACCCCTCCACCTT. The chain has TRBV20-1 and TRBJ1-6, with TRBD1 matching 7 bases. Per germline, CDR1 DFQATT and CDR2 SNEGSKA (reference sequence). This CDR3 has 14 residues.

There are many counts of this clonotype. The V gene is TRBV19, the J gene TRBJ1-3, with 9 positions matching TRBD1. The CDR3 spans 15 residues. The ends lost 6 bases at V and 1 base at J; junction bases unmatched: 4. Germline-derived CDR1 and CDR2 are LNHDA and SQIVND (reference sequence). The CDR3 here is CASSPGTGSGNTIYF. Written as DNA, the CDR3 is TGTGCCAGTAGCCCCGGGACAGGGTCTGGAAACACCATATATTTT.

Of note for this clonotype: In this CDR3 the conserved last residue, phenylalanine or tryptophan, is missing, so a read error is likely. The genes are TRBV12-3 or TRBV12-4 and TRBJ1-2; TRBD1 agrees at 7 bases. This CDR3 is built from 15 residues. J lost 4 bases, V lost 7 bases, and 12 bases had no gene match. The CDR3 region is CASTLAGQNIYGYTL. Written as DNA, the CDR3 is TGTGCCAGCACCTTGGCGGGACAGAACATCTATGGCTACACCCTC.

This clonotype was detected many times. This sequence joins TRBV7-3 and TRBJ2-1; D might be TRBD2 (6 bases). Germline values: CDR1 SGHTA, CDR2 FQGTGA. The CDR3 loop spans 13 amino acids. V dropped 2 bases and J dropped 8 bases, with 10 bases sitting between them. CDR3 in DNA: TGTGCCAGCAGCTTACCTAGCGTGGATGAGCAGTTCTTC. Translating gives CASSLPSVDEQFF.

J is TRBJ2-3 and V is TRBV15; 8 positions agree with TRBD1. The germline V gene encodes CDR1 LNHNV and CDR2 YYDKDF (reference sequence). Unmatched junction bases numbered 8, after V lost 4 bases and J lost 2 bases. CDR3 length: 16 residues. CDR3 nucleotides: TGTGCCACCAGCATCGGACAGGGATCTTTCACAGATACGCAGTATTTT. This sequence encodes CATSIGQGSFTDTQYF.

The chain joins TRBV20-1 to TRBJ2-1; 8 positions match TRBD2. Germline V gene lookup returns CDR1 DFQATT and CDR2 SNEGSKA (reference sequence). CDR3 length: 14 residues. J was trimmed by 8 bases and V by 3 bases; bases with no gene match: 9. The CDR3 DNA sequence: TGCAGTGCTAGTGACGGGGGGGCAGGCTATGAGCAGTTCTTC. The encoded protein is CSASDGGAGYEQFF.

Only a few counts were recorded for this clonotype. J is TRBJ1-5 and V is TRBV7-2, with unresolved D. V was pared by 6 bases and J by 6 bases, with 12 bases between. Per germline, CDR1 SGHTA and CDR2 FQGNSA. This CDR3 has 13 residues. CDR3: CASRAYEGQPQHF. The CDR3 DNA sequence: TGTGCCAGCAGAGCCTACGAGGGTCAGCCCCAGCATTTT.

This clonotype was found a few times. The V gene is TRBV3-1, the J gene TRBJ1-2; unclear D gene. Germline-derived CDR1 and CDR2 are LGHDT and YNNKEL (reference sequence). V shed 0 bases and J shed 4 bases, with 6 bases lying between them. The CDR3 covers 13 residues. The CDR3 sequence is CASSQEGLYGYTF. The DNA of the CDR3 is TGTGCCAGCAGCCAAGAAGGACTCTATGGCTACACCTTC. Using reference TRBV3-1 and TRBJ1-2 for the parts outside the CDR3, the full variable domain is DTAVSQTPKYLVTQMGNDKSIKCEQNLGHDTMYWYKQDSKKFLKIMFSYNNKELIINETVPNRFSPKSPDKAHLNLHINSLELGDSAVYFCASSQEGLYGYTFGSGTRLTVV.

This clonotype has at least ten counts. CDR3 in DNA: TGTGCCAGCAGTTACTCGTGGGAAAGACAGAGCAACTATGGCTACACCTTC. Its translation: CASSYSWERQSNYGYTF. This chain uses TRBV6-5 with TRBJ1-2; perhaps TRBD1 as D (5 bases). Germline CDR1 and CDR2: MNHEY and SVGAGI. The CDR3 consists of 17 residues. V was shortened by 0 bases and J by 2 bases, with 16 bases between the two germline ends.

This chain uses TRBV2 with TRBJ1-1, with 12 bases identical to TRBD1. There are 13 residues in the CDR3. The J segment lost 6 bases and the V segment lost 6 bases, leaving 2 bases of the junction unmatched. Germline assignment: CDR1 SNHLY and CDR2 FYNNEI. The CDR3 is CASRGQGASEAFF. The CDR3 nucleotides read TGTGCCAGCAGGGGACAGGGGGCTTCTGAAGCTTTCTTT.

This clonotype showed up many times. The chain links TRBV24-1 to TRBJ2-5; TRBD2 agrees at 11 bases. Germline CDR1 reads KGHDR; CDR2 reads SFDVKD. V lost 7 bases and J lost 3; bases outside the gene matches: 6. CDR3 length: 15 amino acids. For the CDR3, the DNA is TGTGCCACCAGGATGCTAGCGGGGGGAAAAGAGACCCAGTACTTC. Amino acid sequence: CATRMLAGGKETQYF.